The entry below gives a single T cell receptor beta chain sequence along with its context. Its antigen is undetermined. Primed by a sample-barcoded 5' primer and a J-beta primer mix, a second PCR proceeded for roughly 7 to 11 cycles. TCRdb re-analysed the 5' RACE reads in MiXCR, keeping a single row per CDR3 protein. Here the sample spans approximately 790,000 distinct CDR3 sequences, under 80% being singletons. The data were taken from a study of blood T cells in healthy people across ages. Overall study results and limits: Roughly linear age-related decline in beta diversity appeared, significant by age around 38. Relative to aged donors, long-lived donors carried more naive CD4+ cells and displayed higher diversity. Estimated diversity, derived from one million T cells, was regarded as an underestimate.

Germline V gene sequence: CDR1 MNHEY, CDR2 SMNVEV (reference sequence). Trimming stripped 4 bases from V and 0 bases from J, with 10 bases between. The CDR3 is 14 amino acids. The sample taken for sequencing was blood. The chain couples TRBV27 to TRBJ2-7; TRBD2 is a possible D gene (6 bases). This clonotype was sampled from a man aged 25-45 years in good health. CDR3 sequence: CASSWASDSYEQYF. DNA of the CDR3: TGTGCCAGCAGTTGGGCTAGCGACTCCTACGAGCAGTACTTC.